These T cell receptor beta chains were read from a single sample in a study of identifying expanded T cells in peripheral blood. The table came from immunoSEQ multiplex PCR; TCRdb's copy has only in-frame clones and leaves some out. The sample lists 60,000 to 80,000 clones; roughly nine tenths were seen once. The material sequenced was blood. The origin of the receptors is a person aged 18 to 75 in good health. CDR3s include the opening cysteine and the closing phenylalanine or tryptophan. D genes are given only for firm matches. Rows give clone size only sometimes, using once, few, many, or a class for an expanded clone.

TRBJ1-1 | . | . | TRBV18 | TGTGCCAGCTCACCCAAGGACAGAACGAACACTGAAGCTTTCTTT | CASSPKDRTNTEAFF
TRBJ1-2 | TRBD1 | . | TRBV19 | TGTGCCAGTAGCGTCGGGACAGCGGACTATGGCTACACCTTC | CASSVGTADYGYTF
TRBJ2-5 | . | . | TRBV9 | TGTGCCAGCAGCGTAACACTAGGGAGAGAGACCCAGTACTTC | CASSVTLGRETQYF
TRBJ2-1 | TRBD2 | . | TRBV7-9 | TGTGCCAGCACCTCCCGCTTAGCGGGAGGGCCTAGGGACAATGAGCAGTTCTTC | CASTSRLAGGPRDNEQFF
TRBJ2-5 | TRBD2 | . | TRBV2 | TGTGCCAGCATACCTCATCAGGCGGGGGGACAAGAGACCCAGTACTTC | CASIPHQAGGQETQYF
TRBJ2-7 | TRBD2 | . | TRBV29-1 | TGCAGCGTTGCGGGGGGGACTAGCGCAGTTAAATACGAGCAGTACTTC | CSVAGGTSAVKYEQYF
TRBJ1-2 | . | . | TRBV28 | TGTGCCAGCAGTTTACCTATATATGGCTACACCTTC | CASSLPIYGYTF
TRBJ2-5 | TRBD2 | . | TRBV7-9 | TGTGCCAGCAGCTCACCGGGACTAGCGGGGGGGCCTCGCGGGGAGACCCAGTACTTC | CASSSPGLAGGPRGETQYF
TRBJ1-2 | . | once | TRBV25-1 | TGTGCCAGCAGTGAAGGGGATCTCCGGTACACCTTC | CASSEGDLRYTF
TRBJ2-5 | TRBD1 | . | TRBV25-1 | TGTGCCAGCAGTGAAACAGGGGAAGGGGAGACCCAGTACTTC | CASSETGEGETQYF
TRBJ1-3 | . | . | TRBV5-1 | TGCGCCAGCAGCTTGGAGGGAAACACCATATATTTT | CASSLEGNTIYF
TRBJ1-2 | TRBD1 | once | TRBV5-1 | TGCGCCAGCAGCTCGTCGGGACAGAGGGACTATGGCTACACCTTC | CASSSSGQRDYGYTF
TRBJ2-5 | . | . | TRBV7-2 | TGTGCCAGCAGCTTAAATCGTCAAGAGACCCAGTACTTC | CASSLNRQETQYF
TRBJ2-7 | . | few | TRBV7-2 | TGTGCCAGCAGCTCCCAGGGCAACTCCTACGAGCAGTACTTC | CASSSQGNSYEQYF
TRBJ1-1 | . | . | TRBV5-1 | TGCGCCAGCAGCCCTGATCCCTCGGGGAACACTGAAGCTTTCTTT | CASSPDPSGNTEAFF
TRBJ2-1 | TRBD1 | . | TRBV19 | TGTGCCAGTAGTAGGGGACAGGGGTCCGGCAATGAGCAGTTCTTC | CASSRGQGSGNEQFF
TRBJ2-5 | . | . | TRBV29-1 | TGCAGCGTTGAAGGGTCGGGGTCCGAGACCCAGTACTTC | CSVEGSGSETQYF
TRBJ2-1 | TRBD2 | once | TRBV7-3 | TGTGCCAGCAGCCGCTCAGGACTAGCGGGGGAAGAGCAGTTCTTC | CASSRSGLAGEEQFF
TRBJ1-4 | . | . | TRBV6-1 | TGTGCCAGCAGGAGGAATCCAACTAATGAAAAACTGTTTTTT | CASRRNPTNEKLFF
TRBJ1-5 | . | . | TRBV18 | TGTGCCAGCTCAGAGAGCAATCAGCCCCAGCATTTT | CASSESNQPQHF
TRBJ1-2 | . | . | TRBV5-6 | TGTGCCAGCAGCCTGTTTAACTATGGCTACACCTTC | CASSLFNYGYTF
TRBJ2-3 | TRBD2 | . | TRBV25-1 | TGTGCCAGCAGTGAAGCGGGAGCTGCAGATACGCAGTATTTT | CASSEAGAADTQYF
TRBJ2-1 | . | . | TRBV11-2 | TGTGCCAGCAGCTTAGGAAATAGCAATGAGCAGTTCTTC | CASSLGNSNEQFF
TRBJ1-2 | TRBD1 | . | TRBV7-2 | TGTGCCAGCAGCTTAGGGGCGACAGGGAGCTATGGCTACACCTTC | CASSLGATGSYGYTF
TRBJ2-7 | . | . | TRBV28 | TGTGCCAGCAGTTTAGCTACTGGGCAGTACTTC | CASSLATGQYF
TRBJ1-3 | . | . | TRBV6-5 | TGTGCCAGCACCTTACTCGGGAAGCCTGGAAACACCATATATTTT | CASTLLGKPGNTIYF
TRBJ1-2 | . | . | TRBV27 | TGTGCCAGCAGTTTTAAGGGAGGGGGGCTCGGCTATGGCTACACCTTC | CASSFKGGGLGYGYTF
TRBJ2-3 | . | . | TRBV2 | TGTGCCACCACTCCGGGATCGTCCACAGATACGCAGTATTTT | CATTPGSSTDTQYF
TRBJ2-7 | TRBD1 | . | TRBV7-2 | TGTGCCAGCAGCCGAATACAGGGGCCCTCCTACGAGCAGTACTTC | CASSRIQGPSYEQYF
TRBJ2-3 | TRBD2 | . | TRBV2 | TGTGCCAGCAGGGAACTAGCGTTGGCAGATACGCAGTATTTT | CASRELALADTQYF
TRBJ1-1 | . | . | TRBV28 | TGTGCCAGCAGTCCTCCGGGACTCAAGATTCACACTGAAGCTTTCTTT | CASSPPGLKIHTEAFF
TRBJ2-3 | TRBD2 | . | TRBV7-7 | TGTGCTAGCAGCTTAGGAGTAGCGGGTGATACGCAGTATTTT | CASSLGVAGDTQYF
TRBJ1-2 | . | . | TRBV11-2 | TGTGCCAGCAGCTCCCCGGGGGGTAATGGCTACACCTTC | CASSSPGGNGYTF
TRBJ2-3 | TRBD2 | . | TRBV7-2 | TGTGCCAGCAGCTTAGCTGTTAGCGGGATAACAGATACGCAGTATTTT | CASSLAVSGITDTQYF
TRBJ2-7 | . | . | TRBV5-6 | TGTGCCAGCAGCTTGGCTCCAGGGAGAGGCAACTACGAGCAGTACTTC | CASSLAPGRGNYEQYF
TRBJ1-2 | . | once | TRBV19 | TGTGCCAGTAGTGCAATGGGGATTTCTGGCTACACCTTC | CASSAMGISGYTF
TRBJ2-2 | . | . | TRBV29-1 | TGCAGCGTTGAATGGAGCAGGACCACCGGGGAGCTGTTTTTT | CSVEWSRTTGELFF
TRBJ2-7 | . | . | TRBV4-2 | TGTGCCAGCAGCCAAGTGATCCGGGAAAGCGAGCAGTACTTC | CASSQVIRESEQYF
TRBJ1-3 | TRBD1 | . | TRBV6-5 | TGTGCCAGCAGTCCGGACAGGAGCACCATATATTTT | CASSPDRSTIYF
TRBJ2-5 | . | . | TRBV7-9 | TGTGCCAGCAGCTTAGGGGTTTTCGCGGGGGAGACCCAGTACTTC | CASSLGVFAGETQYF
TRBJ1-5 | . | . | TRBV28 | TGTGCCAGCAGAAGCGGGGGAGATGATCAGCCCCAGCATTTT | CASRSGGDDQPQHF
TRBJ2-7 | . | . | TRBV28 | TGTGCCAGCAGTGCGGGGCCCTACGAGCAGTACTTC | CASSAGPYEQYF
TRBJ1-3 | . | . | TRBV6-5 | TGTGCCAGCAGTCTTAACTCTGGAAACACCATATATTTT | CASSLNSGNTIYF
TRBJ2-1 | . | . | TRBV4-3 | TGCGCCAGCAGCCAAGTACCCTACAATGAGCAGTTCTTC | CASSQVPYNEQFF
TRBJ2-7 | . | . | TRBV4-2 | TGTGCCAGCAGCCAAGGAATTTCCTACGAGCAGTACTTC | CASSQGISYEQYF
TRBJ1-2 | . | . | TRBV5-1 | TGCGCCAGCAGCTTGGTACCTCGGGGCTCGGATGGCTACACCTTC | CASSLVPRGSDGYTF
TRBJ1-2 | TRBD1 | . | TRBV5-5 | TGTGCCAGCAGCTCCGGGACAGGGGGCATTGTGGGAGGCTACACCTTC | CASSSGTGGIVGGYTF
TRBJ1-1 | . | . | TRBV12-5 | TGTGCTAGTGGTTTGGTACTGGGGAGAAACACTGAAGCTTTCTTT | CASGLVLGRNTEAFF
TRBJ1-1 | . | few | TRBV15 | TGTGCCACCAGCACCAATCCCAGGGACACTGAAGCTTTCTTT | CATSTNPRDTEAFF
TRBJ1-2 | . | . | TRBV7-2 | TGTGCCAGCAGCTTTCGAAATGATCCTAACTATGGCTACACCTTC | CASSFRNDPNYGYTF
TRBJ2-7 | . | . | TRBV11-2 | TGTGCCAGCAGCTTAGATCGGCTCTCCTACGAGCAGTACTTC | CASSLDRLSYEQYF
TRBJ1-1 | . | few | TRBV27 | TGTGCCAGCTCAGTTGGGTGGGACACTGAAGCTTTCTTT | CASSVGWDTEAFF
TRBJ2-7 | . | . | TRBV6-1 | TGTGCCAGCAGTGAATCTGCAGGGGTGAACGAGCAGTACTTC | CASSESAGVNEQYF
TRBJ1-3 | . | . | TRBV4-3 | TGCGCCAGCAGCCAAGATTTTTACGAGAGTAGCAAGAACACCATATATTTT | CASSQDFYESSKNTIYF
TRBJ2-7 | . | . | TRBV5-4 | TGTGCCAGCAGCCCCCGCCAGGGGGAGGTCTACGAGCAGTACTTC | CASSPRQGEVYEQYF
TRBJ2-1 | TRBD2 | . | TRBV7-9 | TGTGCCAGCAGCGAAACTACCGGGACTAGCGGGAAGAATGAGCAGTTCTTC | CASSETTGTSGKNEQFF
TRBJ2-1 | . | . | TRBV15 | TGTGCCACCAGCAGAGGCGGGGCTAGTCGACCCTACAATGAGCAGTTCTTC | CATSRGGASRPYNEQFF